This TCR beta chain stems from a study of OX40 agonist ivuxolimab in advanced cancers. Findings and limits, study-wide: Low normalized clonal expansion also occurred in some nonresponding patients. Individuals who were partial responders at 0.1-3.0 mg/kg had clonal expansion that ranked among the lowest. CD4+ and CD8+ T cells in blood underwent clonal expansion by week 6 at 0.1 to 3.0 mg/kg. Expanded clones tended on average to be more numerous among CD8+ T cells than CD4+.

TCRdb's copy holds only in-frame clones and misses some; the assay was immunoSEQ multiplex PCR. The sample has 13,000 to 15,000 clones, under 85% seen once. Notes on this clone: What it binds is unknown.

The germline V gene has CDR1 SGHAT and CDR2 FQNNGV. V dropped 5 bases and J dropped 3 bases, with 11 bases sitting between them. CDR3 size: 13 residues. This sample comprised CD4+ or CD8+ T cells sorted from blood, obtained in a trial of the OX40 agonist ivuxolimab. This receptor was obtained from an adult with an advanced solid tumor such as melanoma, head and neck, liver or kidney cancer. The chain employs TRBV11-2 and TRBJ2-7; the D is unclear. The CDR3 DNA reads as TGTGCCAGCAGCCTTGGAGCGCTCTACGAGCAGTACTTC. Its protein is CASSLGALYEQYF.